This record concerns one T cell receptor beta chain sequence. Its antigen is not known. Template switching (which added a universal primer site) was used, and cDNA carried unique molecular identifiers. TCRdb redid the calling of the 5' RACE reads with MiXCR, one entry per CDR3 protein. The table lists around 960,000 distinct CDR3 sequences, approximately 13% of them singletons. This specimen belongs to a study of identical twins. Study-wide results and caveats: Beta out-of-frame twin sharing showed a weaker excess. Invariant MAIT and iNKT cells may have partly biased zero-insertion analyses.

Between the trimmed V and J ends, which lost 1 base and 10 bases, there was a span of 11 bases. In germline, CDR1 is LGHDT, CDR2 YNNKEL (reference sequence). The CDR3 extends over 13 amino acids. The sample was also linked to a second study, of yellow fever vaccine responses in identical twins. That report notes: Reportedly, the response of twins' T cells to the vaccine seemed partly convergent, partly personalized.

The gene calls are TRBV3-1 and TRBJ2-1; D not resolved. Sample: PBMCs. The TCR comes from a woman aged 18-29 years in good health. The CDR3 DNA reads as TGTGCCAGCAGCCAAGTTCGGGCCTTGGAGCAGTTCTTC. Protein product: CASSQVRALEQFF.